Following are 9 T cell receptor beta chains from one sample sequenced in a study of T-cell reconstitution after alpha-beta-depleted transplantation in children (dated by TCRdb to the mid-2010s). The library was obtained by PCR. The sequencer was an Illumina HiSeq 2500. TCR libraries were prepared with molecular barcoding, using unique molecular identifiers to normalize TCRbeta repertoire quantification. Using fastp trimming at Q25 and MiXCR clonotype assembly, TCRdb reanalyzed the public sequencing data and kept in-frame beta chains. Rows matching on CDR3 protein sequence are summarized as one entry with the most common DNA and genes. Here the sample has hundreds of thousands of distinct CDR3 sequences; approximately 29% occur a single time. Jointly, the top ten make up 2% to 3% of the sample. This sample comprised PBMCs from the stem cell graft donor, obtained from the stem cell graft. The receptors stem from a human donor who donated a stem cell graft to a child with aplastic anemia.

This rearrangement joins TRBV3-1 to TRBJ2-3, with 10 bases that match TRBD2. Germline V gene sequence: CDR1 LGHDT, CDR2 YNNKEL (reference sequence). The CDR3 has 17 residues. J gave up 1 base and V 0 bases, and 4 bases lay outside the gene matches. This chain's CDR3 is CASSQEFLAGGTDTQYF. The CDR3 coding sequence is TGTGCCAGCAGCCAAGAGTTTCTAGCGGGAGGCACAGATACGCAGTATTTT.

The chain carries TRBV19 and TRBJ1-1; TRBD1 matches 7 bases. V lost 5 bases to trimming and J lost 3 bases; unmatched junction nucleotides: 9. The CDR3 contains 15 residues. Germline CDR1 and CDR2: LNHDA and SQIVND (reference sequence). This CDR3 reads CASSPQSTGDTEAFF. The CDR3 nucleotides read TGTGCCAGTAGTCCCCAATCAACAGGGGACACTGAAGCTTTCTTT. Full variable domain (missing parts from reference TRBV19 and TRBJ1-1): DGGITQSPKYLFRKEGQNVTLSCEQNLNHDAMYWYRQDPGQGLRLIYYSQIVNDFQKGDIAEGYSVSREKKESFPLTVTSAQKNPTAFYLCASSPQSTGDTEAFFGQGTRLTVV.

The chain combines TRBV14 with TRBJ2-7, with unresolved D. The CDR3 is 12 amino acids. V lost 3 bases and J lost 4, with 7 bases in between. Germline values: CDR1 SGHDN, CDR2 FVKESK. The CDR3 nucleotides read TGTGCCAGCAGCCAGGGAAAATACGAGCAGTACTTC. As protein: CASSQGKYEQYF.

The V and J genes are TRBV3-1 and TRBJ2-7; D not resolved. CDR3 length: 14 residues. The V and J ends lost 4 bases and 4 bases respectively, with 14 bases between them. The germline CDR1 and CDR2 sequences are LGHDT and YNNKEL (reference sequence). CDR3 sequence: CASSPLGNTYEQYV. The CDR3 region has the DNA TGTGCCAGCAGCCCCCTAGGAAACACTTACGAGCAGTACGTC.

The genes are TRBV28 and TRBJ1-4, with 9 nucleotides matching TRBD1. This CDR3 is 14 amino acids long. Germline loops: CDR1 MDHEN, CDR2 SYDVKM. V was clipped by 5 bases and J by 5 bases; unmatched bases: 3. The CDR3 sequence is CASSDRGTNEKLFF. The CDR3 bases are TGTGCCAGCAGTGACAGGGGGACCAATGAAAAACTGTTTTTT.

In its sample, this clonotype was seen a few times. The chain uses TRBV12-3 or TRBV12-4 and TRBJ1-6; D unresolved. V lost 2 bases, J lost 13 bases, and 12 bases lay in between. CDR3 length equals 13 residues. CDR3 DNA: TGTGCCAGCAGTTTATCCCGAGTTCAGCCCCTCCACTTT. The encoded protein is CASSLSRVQPLHF.

This clonotype was observed a few times. This sequence joins TRBV6-1 and TRBJ2-1, with 9 bases lining up with TRBD2. The CDR3 sequence is 15 residues long. The germline gives CDR1 MNHNS, CDR2 SASEGT. J gave up 9 bases and V 6 bases, and 12 bases lay outside the gene matches. CDR3 DNA sequence: TGTGCCAGCAGCCGTACGAGGTCTAGCGGGACTGAGCAGTTCTTC. Translating gives CASSRTRSSGTEQFF.

Written as DNA, the CDR3 is TGTGCCAGCAGCCCGCCCGGCTTCGACAATGAGCAGTTCTTC. Translated, it gives CASSPPGFDNEQFF. This chain uses TRBV7-9 with TRBJ2-1, with D unclear. The CDR3 contains 14 residues. V was pared by 5 bases and J by 5 bases, with 13 bases between. Germline values: CDR1 SEHNR, CDR2 FQNEAQ (reference sequence). The whole variable domain, remainder taken from reference TRBV7-9 and TRBJ2-1, is DTGVSQNPRHKITKRGQNVTFRCDPISEHNRLYWYRQTLGQGPEFLTYFQNEAQLEKSRLLSDRFSAERPKGSFSTLEIQRTEQGDSAMYLCASSPPGFDNEQFFGPGTRLTVL.

This sequence joins TRBV10-3 and TRBJ1-1; D is undetermined. V lost 3 bases and J 1 base, leaving 9 bases between the germline ends. CDR1 ENHRY and CDR2 SYGVKD come from the germline V gene. This CDR3 has 14 amino acids. CDR3 in DNA: TGTGCCATCAGTGAATGGGAGGAGAACACTGAAGCTTTCTTT. Protein product: CAISEWEENTEAFF.